Here is one T cell receptor beta chain with its context. Original processing methods: Scientists estimated how many nucleated cells there were by amplifying reference gene primers. Here immunoSEQ multiplex PCR was the method, and the copy in TCRdb shows in-frame clones only, minus some. That table supplies the V and J calls and clone size; D and trimming were determined from the DNA. The table records about 250,000 clones, about nine tenths of them present only once. The CDR3 contains 12 residues. Germline CDR1 is MDHEN and CDR2 is SYDVKM. V shed 5 bases, J shed 8 bases, and the junction held 4 bases outside the gene matches. The data belong to a study of blood T cell repertoires in COVID-19. Overall study: The study drew acute and convalescent COVID-19 samples from the United States, Italy and Spain. T cells, B-cell-depleted T cells, or PBMCs provided the cDNA or gDNA that served as material.

Sequencing used peripheral blood. The chain has TRBV28 and TRBJ1-1; 8 bases agree with TRBD1. This receptor was obtained from a woman in her twenties or thirties with active or convalescent COVID-19. The CDR3 sequence is CASSHGQGEAFF. The CDR3 DNA follows: TGTGCCAGCAGTCATGGACAGGGCGAAGCTTTCTTT.